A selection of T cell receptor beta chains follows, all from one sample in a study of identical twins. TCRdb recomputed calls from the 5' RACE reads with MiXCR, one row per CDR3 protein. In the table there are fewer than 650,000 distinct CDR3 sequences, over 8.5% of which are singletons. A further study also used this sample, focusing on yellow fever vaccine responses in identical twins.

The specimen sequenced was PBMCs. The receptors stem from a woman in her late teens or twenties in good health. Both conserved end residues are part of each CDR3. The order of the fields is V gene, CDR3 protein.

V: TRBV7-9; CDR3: CASSLRGLAGIETQYF
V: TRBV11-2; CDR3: CASSLDLGREGYTF
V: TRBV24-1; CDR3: CATRDRQGLTDTQYF
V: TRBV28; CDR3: CASWSQTQPQHF
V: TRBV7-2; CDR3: CASSLARKNEQFF
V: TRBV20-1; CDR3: CSARALALEDNEQFF
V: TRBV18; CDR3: CASSSTIQETQYF
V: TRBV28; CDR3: CATQPEQFF
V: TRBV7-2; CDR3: CASSRPMRGETQYF
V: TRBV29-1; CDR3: CSVTINGHDPYTQYF
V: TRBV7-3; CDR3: CASSFGQPLYF
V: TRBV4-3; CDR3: CASSQDPDATSGTNTGELFF
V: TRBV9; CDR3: CASSGEVGTGHNSPLHF
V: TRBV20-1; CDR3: CSAEASGPYNEQFF